The entry below gives a single TCR beta chain sequence along with its context. Some clones are missing from TCRdb's copy, which holds only in-frame ones; the method was immunoSEQ multiplex PCR. This table holds under 65,000 clones, 93% found once. The germline V gene encodes CDR1 MNHNS and CDR2 SASEGT. The CDR3 is 16 amino acids. The V gene end was trimmed by 4 bases and the J gene end by 8 bases; junction bases not matched to a gene: 15. This sequence originates from a man in his forties with rheumatoid arthritis. V is TRBV6-1 and J is TRBJ1-1, with TRBD1 identical over 8 bases. Specimen: PBMCs. The CDR3 is CASSGYGDRRLREAFF. CDR3 sequence (DNA): TGTGCCAGCAGTGGTTATGGGGACAGGCGGCTCCGGGAAGCTTTCTTT.